This TCR beta chain was profiled in a study of Ad26.COV2.S vaccination and SARS-CoV-2 variants (dated by TCRdb to 2020 to 2022). For the study in its entirety: Vaccine-arm donors came from COV1001, a multicentre, randomized, double-blind, placebo-controlled phase I-IIa trial of Ad26.COV2.S in healthy adults. Ad26.COV2.S was administered intramuscularly at 5 x 10^10 or 1 x 10^11 viral particles, either as a single shot or as two shots given 56 days apart. Participants in the trial were split at random into five groups of five each, receiving low-dose or high-dose Ad26.COV2.S once or twice, or else placebo on both occasions. Throughout the experiments and outcome assessment, investigators stayed blinded to trial group allocation. The TCR-sequenced set comprised around 30 samples: some 20 Ad26.COV2.S vaccine recipients, 5 placebo recipients and 8 SARS-CoV-2 convalescent individuals. Sequencing of the TCRbeta repertoire served to evaluate the specificity and breadth of SARS-CoV-2-reactive T cell receptors following Ad26.COV2.S vaccination.

TCRbeta CDR3 regions were sequenced with the immunoSEQ Assay. After extraction, genomic DNA underwent amplification by bias-controlled multiplex PCR, followed by high-throughput sequencing. On the study's bioinformatics: To quantify the absolute abundance of each unique TCRbeta CDR3 region, sequences were collapsed and filtered. Usable DNA was measured by amplifying reference genes present in all nucleated cells, and TCRbeta template counts were normalized to that usable DNA to estimate T cell fraction. Repertoire TCRs were annotated as SARS-CoV-2-specific when V gene, CDR3 amino acid sequence and J gene were exactly matched to a known reactive TCR set. The reference SARS-CoV-2 TCR set came from MIRA and was filtered for enrichment in COVID-19-positive ImmuneCODE repertoires, removing public or cross-reactive TCRs. Drawing on the MIRA antigens, annotated TCRs were analysed further at the level of specific ORF or position within ORF. Breadth was defined as annotated unique rearrangements over total unique productive rearrangements; depth was the summed frequency of those rearrangements. Two-sided Wilcoxon rank-sum tests were used to compare TCR breadth between groups. The table comes from immuneACCESS by way of TCRdb, which keeps in-frame sequences with V and J called. Part of the clones is missing from these tables; in studies checked, under half for an unresolved V gene and the rest for unknown reasons. V and J calls and clone size are copied from that table; D and trimming were computed from the DNA. The sample contains fewer than 400,000 clones, about 91% of them found a single time. Of the sample, under 2% is held by the ten largest clones.

This sample's treatment or condition label indicates: about 20 received Ad26.COV2.S at low or high dose, single or two shots; about five received placebo; per-sample allocation not given. Repertoires of vaccine and placebo recipients were sequenced from samples taken on day 63 after the first injection. In Cohort 1b, roughly 25 adults aged 18-55 years were enrolled at a single site in Boston, USA, between 29 July and 7 August 2020. Ad26.COV2.S was a replication-incompetent adenovirus type 26 vector that expressed a prefusion-stabilized SARS-CoV-2 spike protein derived from the original Wuhan strain. Regarding this clone: Its target antigen remains unknown. Per-base quality was not reported, and no clone a single base away is much larger than it.

General findings and caveats noted by the study authors: Vaccine and placebo recipients had comparable non-spike TCR breadth, which fits with the vaccine containing only spike. Comparing responses between vaccine doses or regimens was not something the study was powered to do. It was noted by the authors that total T cell responses may have been underestimated by the TCR breadth and depth analyses. Substantial breadth of spike-specific CD8+ and CD4+ T cell responses was reported after vaccination. Compared with placebo recipients, Ad26.COV2.S recipients showed higher spike-specific TCR breadth (P = 0.0014).

The junction shows trimming of 8 bases on V and 0 bases on J, plus 8 bases between the germline ends. The CDR3 sequence holds 13 residues, the cysteine and phenylalanine included. Kept here is only the CDR3 DNA, which spans 39 bases and is read in frame from base 1. Here the chain combines TRBV12-3 or TRBV12-4 and TRBJ1-5; a tentative D match to TRBD1 spans 6 bases. The material sequenced was peripheral blood, taken in a trial of Ad26.COV2.S vaccine versus placebo. The sequence was obtained from a person aged 18-60 years who received the Ad26.COV2.S COVID-19 vaccine or a placebo. This receptor has the CDR3 CASGQYSNQPQHF. The DNA sequence reads TGTGCCAGCGGACAGTATAGCAATCAGCCCCAGCATTTT.